The entry that follows covers one TCR beta chain sequence. The data originate from a study of blood T cell repertoires in COVID-19. Germline trimming cut 3 bases from V and 3 bases from J; bases unmatched to any gene: 8. The CDR3 runs 16 residues. In germline, CDR1 is SGHRS, CDR2 YFSETQ. Profiling relied on immunoSEQ multiplex PCR, and the TCRdb table lists in-frame clones only, not all of them. The sample shows about 120,000 clones, roughly 90% of them seen only once. The V and J genes are TRBV5-1 and TRBJ2-2; 7 nucleotides agree with TRBD1. The TCR comes from a man in his sixties with COVID-19, enrolled during active disease. Sequencing was carried out using peripheral blood. The CDR3 DNA follows: TGCGCCAGCAGCTATGGGAAGGGGGCTGACACCGGGGAGCTGTTTTTT. It encodes CASSYGKGADTGELFF.